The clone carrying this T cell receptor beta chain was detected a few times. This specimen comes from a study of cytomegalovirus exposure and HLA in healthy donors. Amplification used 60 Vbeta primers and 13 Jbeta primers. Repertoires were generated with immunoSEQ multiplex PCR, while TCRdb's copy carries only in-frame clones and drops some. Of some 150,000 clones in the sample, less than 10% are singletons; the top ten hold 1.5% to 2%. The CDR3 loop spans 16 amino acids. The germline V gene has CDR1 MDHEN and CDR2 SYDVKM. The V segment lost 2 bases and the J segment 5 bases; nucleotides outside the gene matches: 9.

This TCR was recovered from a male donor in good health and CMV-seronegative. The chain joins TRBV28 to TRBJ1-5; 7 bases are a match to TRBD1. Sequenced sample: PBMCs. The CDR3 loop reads CASSLVGDRAYQPQHF. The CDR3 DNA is TGTGCCAGCAGTTTAGTGGGTGACAGGGCCTATCAGCCCCAGCATTTT.